These 3 T cell receptor beta chains share one sample of origin, sequenced in a study of beta chain features in type 1 diabetes. The isolated RNA, all of it, was reverse transcribed, so expressed TCRB transcripts were what got sequenced. Data came from immunoSEQ multiplex PCR; TCRdb stores just in-frame clones and leaves some out. The table shows fewer than 650,000 clones, with 15% to 19% occurring only once. The sequencing input was naive CD4+ T cells from blood. Receptors were obtained from a man aged 18 to 30 in good health.

The chain uses TRBV6-5 and TRBJ1-4; no firm D call. The CDR3 spans 15 residues. From germline, CDR1 is MNHEY and CDR2 SVGAGI. Trimming stripped 2 bases from V and 0 bases from J, with 7 bases between. The CDR3 bases are TGTGCCAGCAGTTACGACACTTCAACTAATGAAAAACTGTTTTTT. Translated, it gives CASSYDTSTNEKLFF.

This clone was picked up a small number of times. The chain uses TRBV7-9 and TRBJ1-5, with TRBD1 matching over 8 bases. Trimming took 5 bases from V and 0 from J; bases not matched to a gene: 12. The CDR3 is 18 residues long. CDR1 and CDR2 from the germline V gene are SEHNR and FQNEAQ (reference sequence). DNA of the CDR3: TGTGCCAGCAGCCTGGGACAGGCGTCGGTCTATAGCAATCAGCCCCAGCATTTT. This translates into CASSLGQASVYSNQPQHF.

The V call is TRBV29-1, the J call TRBJ2-5; D is unclear. Germline CDR1 reads SQVTM; CDR2 reads ANQGSEA. The V gene lost 5 bases and the J gene lost 0 bases, with 16 bases spanning the gap. This CDR3 spans 15 amino acids. CDR3 loop: CSVLPQALYQETQYF. The CDR3 DNA reads as TGCAGCGTTCTCCCGCAGGCCCTTTACCAAGAGACCCAGTACTTC.